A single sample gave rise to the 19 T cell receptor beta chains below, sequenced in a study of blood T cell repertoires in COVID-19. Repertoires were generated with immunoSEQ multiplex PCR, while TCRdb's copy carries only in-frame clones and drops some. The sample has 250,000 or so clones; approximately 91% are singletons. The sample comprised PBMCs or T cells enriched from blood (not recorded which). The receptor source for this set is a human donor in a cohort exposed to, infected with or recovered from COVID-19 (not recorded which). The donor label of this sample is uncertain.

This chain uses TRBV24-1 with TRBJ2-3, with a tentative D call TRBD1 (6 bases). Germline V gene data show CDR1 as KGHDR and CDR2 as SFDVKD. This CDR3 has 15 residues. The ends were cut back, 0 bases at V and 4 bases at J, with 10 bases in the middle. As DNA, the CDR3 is TGTGCCACCAGTGATTTGGGGGGCGCATCAGATACGCAGTATTTT. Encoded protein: CATSDLGGASDTQYF.

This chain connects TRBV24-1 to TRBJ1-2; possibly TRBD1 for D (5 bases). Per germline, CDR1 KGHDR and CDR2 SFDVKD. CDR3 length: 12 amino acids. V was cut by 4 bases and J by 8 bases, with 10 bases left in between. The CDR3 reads CATSDSGEGYTF. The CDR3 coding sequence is TGTGCCACCAGTGACTCGGGGGAGGGCTACACCTTC.

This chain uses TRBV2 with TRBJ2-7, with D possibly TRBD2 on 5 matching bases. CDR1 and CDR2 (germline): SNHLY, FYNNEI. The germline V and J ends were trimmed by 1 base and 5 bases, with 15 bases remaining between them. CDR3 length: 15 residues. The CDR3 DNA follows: TGTGCCAGCAGTGAAGTTCTGGAAGGGAGCCACGAGCAGTACTTC. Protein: CASSEVLEGSHEQYF.

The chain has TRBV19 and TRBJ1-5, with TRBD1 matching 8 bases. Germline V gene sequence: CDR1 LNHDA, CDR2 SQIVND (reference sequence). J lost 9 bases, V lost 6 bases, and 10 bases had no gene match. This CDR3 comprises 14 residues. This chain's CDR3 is CASRDLQGVLPQHF. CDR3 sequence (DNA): TGTGCCAGTAGAGACTTACAGGGGGTTTTGCCCCAGCATTTT.

DNA for the CDR3: TGCAGCGTTGAGGACAGGGGGAACTATGGCTACACCTTC. This encodes CSVEDRGNYGYTF. The chain is built from TRBV29-1 and TRBJ1-2; 10 nucleotides match TRBD1. The CDR3 is 13 amino acids. V was clipped by 3 bases and J by 2 bases; unmatched bases: 0. Germline V gene lookup returns CDR1 SQVTM and CDR2 ANQGSEA.

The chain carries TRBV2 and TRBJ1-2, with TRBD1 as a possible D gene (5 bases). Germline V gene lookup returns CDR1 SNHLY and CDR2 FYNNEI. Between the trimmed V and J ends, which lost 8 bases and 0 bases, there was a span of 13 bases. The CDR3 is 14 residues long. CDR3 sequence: CASPDRNPNYGYTF. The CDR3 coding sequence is TGTGCCAGCCCAGACAGAAACCCTAACTATGGCTACACCTTC.

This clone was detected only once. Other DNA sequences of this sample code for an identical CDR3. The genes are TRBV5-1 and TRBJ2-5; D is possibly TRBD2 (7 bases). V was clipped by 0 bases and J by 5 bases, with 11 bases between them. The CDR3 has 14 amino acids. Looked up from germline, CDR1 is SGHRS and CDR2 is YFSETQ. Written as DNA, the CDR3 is TGCGCCAGCAGCTTGGAAGGGGGGGAGGAGACCCAGTACTTC. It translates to CASSLEGGEETQYF.

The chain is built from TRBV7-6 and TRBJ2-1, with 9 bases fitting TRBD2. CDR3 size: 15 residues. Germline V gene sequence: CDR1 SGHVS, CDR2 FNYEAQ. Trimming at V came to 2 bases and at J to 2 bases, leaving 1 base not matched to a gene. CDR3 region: CASSLLAGPYNEQFF. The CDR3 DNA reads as TGTGCCAGCAGCTTACTAGCGGGGCCCTACAATGAGCAGTTCTTC.

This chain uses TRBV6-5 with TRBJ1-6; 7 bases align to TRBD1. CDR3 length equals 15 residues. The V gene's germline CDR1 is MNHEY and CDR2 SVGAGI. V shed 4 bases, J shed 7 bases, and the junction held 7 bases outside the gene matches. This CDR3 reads CASSSSGTVNSPLHF. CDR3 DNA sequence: TGTGCCAGCAGTTCCTCCGGGACAGTAAATTCACCCCTCCACTTT.

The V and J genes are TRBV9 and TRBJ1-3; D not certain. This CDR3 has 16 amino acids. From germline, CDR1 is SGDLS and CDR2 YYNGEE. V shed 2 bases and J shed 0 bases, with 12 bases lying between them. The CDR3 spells CASSVQTPSSGNTIYF. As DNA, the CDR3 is TGTGCCAGCAGCGTTCAGACTCCTAGCTCTGGAAACACCATATATTTT.

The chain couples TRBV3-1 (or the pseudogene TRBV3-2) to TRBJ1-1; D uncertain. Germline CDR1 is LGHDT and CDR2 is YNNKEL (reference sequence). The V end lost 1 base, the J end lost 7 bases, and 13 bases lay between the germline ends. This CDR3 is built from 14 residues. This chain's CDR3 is CASSQVGSGVEAFF. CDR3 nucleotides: TGTGCCAGCAGCCAAGTTGGGAGTGGAGTTGAAGCTTTCTTT.

In DNA form, the CDR3 reads TGTGCCAGCAGCCTAGGGGGACGGGAGCACGAGCAGTACTTC. Encoded protein: CASSLGGREHEQYF. This chain links TRBV9 with TRBJ2-7; D is perhaps TRBD1 or TRBD2 (6 bases each). Trimming removed 4 bases from V and 5 bases from J, with 16 bases in between. The CDR3 spans 14 residues. Germline loops: CDR1 SGDLS, CDR2 YYNGEE.

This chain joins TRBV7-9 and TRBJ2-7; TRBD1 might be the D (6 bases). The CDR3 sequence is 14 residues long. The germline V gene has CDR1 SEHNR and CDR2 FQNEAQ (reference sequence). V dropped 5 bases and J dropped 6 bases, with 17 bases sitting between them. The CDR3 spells CASSLRRYRVEQYF. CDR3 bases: TGTGCCAGCAGCCTCCGTCGATACAGGGTCGAGCAGTACTTC.

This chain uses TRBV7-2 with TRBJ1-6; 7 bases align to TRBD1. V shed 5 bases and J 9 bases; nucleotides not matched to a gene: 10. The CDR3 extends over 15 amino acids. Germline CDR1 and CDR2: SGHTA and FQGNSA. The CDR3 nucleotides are TGTGCCAGCAGCCCTACAGGGGATGGATTTTCACCCCTCCACTTT. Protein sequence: CASSPTGDGFSPLHF.

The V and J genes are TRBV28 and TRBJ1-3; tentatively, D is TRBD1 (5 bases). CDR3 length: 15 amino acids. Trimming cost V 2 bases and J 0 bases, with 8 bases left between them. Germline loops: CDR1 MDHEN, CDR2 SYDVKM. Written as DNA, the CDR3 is TGTGCCAGCAGTTTAACCAGGGTCTCTGGAAACACCATATATTTT. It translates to CASSLTRVSGNTIYF.

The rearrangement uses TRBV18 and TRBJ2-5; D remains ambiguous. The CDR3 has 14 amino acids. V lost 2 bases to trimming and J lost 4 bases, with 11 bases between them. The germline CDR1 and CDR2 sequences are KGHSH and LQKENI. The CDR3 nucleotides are TGTGCCAGCTCACCATTTGAGCGAGTAGAGACCCAGTACTTC. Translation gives CASSPFERVETQYF.

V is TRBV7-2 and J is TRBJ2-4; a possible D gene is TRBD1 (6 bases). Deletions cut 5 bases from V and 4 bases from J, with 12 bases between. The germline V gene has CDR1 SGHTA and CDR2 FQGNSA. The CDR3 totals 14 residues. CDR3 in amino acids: CASSPRGLKNIQYF. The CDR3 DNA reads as TGTGCCAGCAGCCCCAGGGGCCTTAAAAACATTCAGTACTTC.

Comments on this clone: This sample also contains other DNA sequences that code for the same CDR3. The CDR3 protein is CASSLDGQGYGYTF. The CDR3 region has the DNA TGCGCCAGCAGCTTGGATGGACAGGGCTATGGCTACACCTTC. V and J are TRBV5-1 and TRBJ1-2; 8 nucleotides align to TRBD1. J was trimmed by 4 bases and V by 0 bases; bases with no gene match: 2. The CDR3 has 14 residues. Germline V lookup: CDR1 SGHRS, CDR2 YFSETQ.

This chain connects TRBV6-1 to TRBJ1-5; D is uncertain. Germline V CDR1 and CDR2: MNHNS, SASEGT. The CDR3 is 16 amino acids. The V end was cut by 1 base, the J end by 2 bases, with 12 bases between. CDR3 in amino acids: CASSEGTVLGNQPQHF. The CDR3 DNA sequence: TGTGCCAGCAGTGAAGGAACAGTTTTGGGCAATCAGCCCCAGCATTTT.